Given below is one TCR beta chain in context. The antigen is not known. This specimen belongs to a study of OX40 agonist ivuxolimab in advanced cancers. V shed 2 bases and J shed 5 bases, with 13 bases lying between them. The CDR3 totals 15 residues. Germline V CDR1 and CDR2: MNHEY, SVGAGI. The data were produced by immunoSEQ multiplex PCR, yet TCRdb's version contains in-frame clones alone and is incomplete. The table records about 38,000 clones, nearly 90% of them present only once. Study results and limitations: Among the lowest peripheral clonal expansion occurred in 0.1-3.0 mg/kg partial responders. Among expanded peripheral T cells, antigen specificity went undetermined. Compared with CD4+, CD8+ T cells on average had more expanded clones. With doses of 0.1 to 3.0 mg/kg, CD4+ and CD8+ blood T cells had undergone clonal expansion by week 6.

The sequence was obtained from an adult with an advanced solid tumor such as melanoma, head and neck, liver or kidney cancer. J is TRBJ2-1 and V is TRBV6-5, with D possibly being TRBD1 (6 bases). The sample here was CD4+ or CD8+ T cells sorted from blood, taken in a trial of the OX40 agonist ivuxolimab. This chain's CDR3 is CASSYHREGNNEQFF. The CDR3 region has the DNA TGTGCCAGCAGTTACCACAGGGAAGGGAACAATGAGCAGTTCTTC.